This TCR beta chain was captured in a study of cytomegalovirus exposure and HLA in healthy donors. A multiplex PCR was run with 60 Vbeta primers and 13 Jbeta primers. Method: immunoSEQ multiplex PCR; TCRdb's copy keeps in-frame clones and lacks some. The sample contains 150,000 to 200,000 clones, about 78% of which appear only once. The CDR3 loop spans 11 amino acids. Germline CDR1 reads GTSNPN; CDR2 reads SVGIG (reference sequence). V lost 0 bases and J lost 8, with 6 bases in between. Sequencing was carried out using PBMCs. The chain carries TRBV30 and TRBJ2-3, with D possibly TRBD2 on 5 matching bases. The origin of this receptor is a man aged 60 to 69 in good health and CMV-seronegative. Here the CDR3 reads CAWSVGGTQYF. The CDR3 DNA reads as TGTGCCTGGAGTGTAGGAGGTACGCAGTATTTT.